The T cell receptor beta chain described here comes from a study of control samples from healthy donors and cancer patients. Clones were read by immunoSEQ multiplex PCR, and TCRdb kept only the in-frame ones, dropping some. The data show 150,000 to 200,000 clones, roughly nine tenths seen once. This TCR came from a man aged 25 to 40 in good health. Sequencing was carried out using blood.

DNA for the CDR3: TGTGCCAGCAGGTTCAGTCATAGCAATCAGCCCCAGCATTTT. Its translation is CASRFSHSNQPQHF. The V and J genes are TRBV5-6 and TRBJ1-5; D remains ambiguous. Per germline, CDR1 SGHDT and CDR2 YYEEEE. The V gene lost 5 bases and the J gene lost 0 bases, with 9 bases spanning the gap. The CDR3 contains 14 residues.